This T cell receptor beta chain was retrieved from a study of blood T cell repertoires in COVID-19. Study as a whole: Specimens from acute and convalescent COVID-19 originated in the United States, Italy and Spain. T cells, B-cell-depleted T cells, or PBMCs provided the cDNA or gDNA that served as material.

In the original workflow: Reference gene primer amplification yielded estimated nucleated cell counts. Using immunoSEQ multiplex PCR, the repertoire was profiled, and TCRdb retains in-frame clones only, with some absent. The D gene and trimming were derived from the DNA, and the V and J assignments and clone size from that table. Here the sample spans over 45,000 clones, around four fifths being singletons. The TCR was taken from a woman in her sixties with acute or convalescent COVID-19. Sequenced material: peripheral blood.

CDR3 DNA sequence: TGTGCCAGCAGCGTTTTGGGGAGGAGGAACACTGAAGCTTTCTTT. It is translated as CASSVLGRRNTEAFF. J is TRBJ1-1 and V is TRBV9; no firm D call. Germline V gives CDR1 SGDLS, CDR2 YYNGEE. The CDR3 loop spans 15 amino acids. The V end was cut by 2 bases, the J end by 1 base, with 12 bases between.